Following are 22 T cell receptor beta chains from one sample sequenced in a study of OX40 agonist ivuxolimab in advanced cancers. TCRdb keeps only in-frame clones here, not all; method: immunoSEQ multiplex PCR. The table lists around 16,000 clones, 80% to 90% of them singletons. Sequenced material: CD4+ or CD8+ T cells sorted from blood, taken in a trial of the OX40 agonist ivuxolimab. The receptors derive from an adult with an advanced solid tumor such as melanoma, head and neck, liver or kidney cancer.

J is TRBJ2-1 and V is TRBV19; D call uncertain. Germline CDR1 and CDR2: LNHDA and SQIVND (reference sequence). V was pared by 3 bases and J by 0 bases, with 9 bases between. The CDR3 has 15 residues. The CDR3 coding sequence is TGTGCCAGTAGTATTCGGAGAAGCTCCTACAATGAGCAGTTCTTC. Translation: CASSIRRSSYNEQFF.

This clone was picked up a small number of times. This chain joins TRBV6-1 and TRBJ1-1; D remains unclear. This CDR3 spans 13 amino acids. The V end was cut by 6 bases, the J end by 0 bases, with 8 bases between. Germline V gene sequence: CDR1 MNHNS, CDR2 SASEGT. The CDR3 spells CASSENMNTEAFF. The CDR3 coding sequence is TGTGCCAGCAGCGAGAACATGAACACTGAAGCTTTCTTT.

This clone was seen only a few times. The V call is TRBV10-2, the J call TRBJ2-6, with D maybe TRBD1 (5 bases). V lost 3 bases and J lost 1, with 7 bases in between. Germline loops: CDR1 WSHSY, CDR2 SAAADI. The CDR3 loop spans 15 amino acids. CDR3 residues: CASSEGASGANVLTF. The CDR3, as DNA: TGCGCCAGCAGTGAAGGGGCGTCTGGGGCCAACGTCCTGACTTTC.

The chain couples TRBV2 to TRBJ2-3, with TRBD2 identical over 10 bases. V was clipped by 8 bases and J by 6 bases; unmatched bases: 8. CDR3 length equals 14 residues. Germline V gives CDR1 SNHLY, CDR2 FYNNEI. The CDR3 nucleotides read TGTGCCAGCGTGAAGCGGGAGGGGGGTGATACGCAGTATTTT. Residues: CASVKREGGDTQYF.

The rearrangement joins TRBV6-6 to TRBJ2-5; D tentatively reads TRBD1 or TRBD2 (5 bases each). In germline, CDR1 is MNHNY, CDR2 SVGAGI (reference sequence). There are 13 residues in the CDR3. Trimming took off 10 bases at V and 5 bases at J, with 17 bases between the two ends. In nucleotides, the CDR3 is TGTGCCACTCGGGACGGATCTGGGGAGACCCAGTACTTC. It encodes CATRDGSGETQYF.

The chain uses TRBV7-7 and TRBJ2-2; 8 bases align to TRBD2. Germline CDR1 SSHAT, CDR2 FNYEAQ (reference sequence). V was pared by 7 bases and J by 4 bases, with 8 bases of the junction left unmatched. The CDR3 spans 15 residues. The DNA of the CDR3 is TGTGCCAGCACCCAATCCCGGGGGGGCACCGGGGAGCTGTTTTTT. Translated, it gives CASTQSRGGTGELFF.

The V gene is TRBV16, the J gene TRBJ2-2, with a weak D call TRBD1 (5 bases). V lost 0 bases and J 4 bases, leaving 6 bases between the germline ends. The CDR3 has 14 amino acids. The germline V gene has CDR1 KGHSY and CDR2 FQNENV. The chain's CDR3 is CASSQSGVTGELFF. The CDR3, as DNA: TGTGCCAGCAGCCAATCAGGGGTCACCGGGGAGCTGTTTTTT.

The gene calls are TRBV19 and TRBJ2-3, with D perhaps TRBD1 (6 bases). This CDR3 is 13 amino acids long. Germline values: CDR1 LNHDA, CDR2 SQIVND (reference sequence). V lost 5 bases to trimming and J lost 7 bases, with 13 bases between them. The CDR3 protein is CASSSGTPNTQYF. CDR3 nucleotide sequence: TGTGCCAGTAGTTCCGGGACACCCAATACGCAGTATTTT. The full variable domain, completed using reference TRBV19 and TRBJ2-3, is DGGITQSPKYLFRKEGQNVTLSCEQNLNHDAMYWYRQDPGQGLRLIYYSQIVNDFQKGDIAEGYSVSREKKESFPLTVTSAQKNPTAFYLCASSSGTPNTQYFGPGTRLTVL.

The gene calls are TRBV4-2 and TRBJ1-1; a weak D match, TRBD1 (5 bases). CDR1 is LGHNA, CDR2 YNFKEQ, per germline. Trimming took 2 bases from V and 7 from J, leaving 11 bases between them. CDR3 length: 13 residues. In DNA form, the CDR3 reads TGTGCCAGCAGCCAACCGGGACTGAATGAAGCTTTCTTT. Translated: CASSQPGLNEAFF.

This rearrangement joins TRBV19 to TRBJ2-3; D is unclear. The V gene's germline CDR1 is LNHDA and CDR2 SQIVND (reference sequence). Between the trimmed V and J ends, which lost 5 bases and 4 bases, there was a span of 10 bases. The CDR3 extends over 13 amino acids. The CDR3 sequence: CASSSTPADTQYF. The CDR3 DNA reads TGTGCCAGTAGTTCGACCCCGGCAGATACGCAGTATTTT.

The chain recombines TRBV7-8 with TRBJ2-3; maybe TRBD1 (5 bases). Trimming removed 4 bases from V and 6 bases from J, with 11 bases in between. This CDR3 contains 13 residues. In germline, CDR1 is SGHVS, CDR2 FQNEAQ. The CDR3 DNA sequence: TGTGCCAGCAGCTACAGGCCAGGTGATACGCAGTATTTT. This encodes CASSYRPGDTQYF.

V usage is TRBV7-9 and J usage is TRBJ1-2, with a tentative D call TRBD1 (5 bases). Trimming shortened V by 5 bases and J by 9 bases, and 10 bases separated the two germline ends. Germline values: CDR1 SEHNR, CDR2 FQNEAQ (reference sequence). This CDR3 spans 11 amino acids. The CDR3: CASSGGRSYTF. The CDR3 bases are TGTGCCAGCAGCGGGGGTAGAAGCTACACCTTC.

CDR3 nucleotide sequence: TGTGCCAGCAACCGGGACAGGGGGCGCGAGCAGTACTTC. Amino acids: CASNRDRGREQYF. The chain is built from TRBV2 and TRBJ2-7; 12 bases fit TRBD1. The J segment lost 6 bases and the V segment lost 7 bases, leaving 4 bases of the junction unmatched. CDR3 length equals 13 residues. CDR1 is SNHLY and CDR2 is FYNNEI in the germline V gene.

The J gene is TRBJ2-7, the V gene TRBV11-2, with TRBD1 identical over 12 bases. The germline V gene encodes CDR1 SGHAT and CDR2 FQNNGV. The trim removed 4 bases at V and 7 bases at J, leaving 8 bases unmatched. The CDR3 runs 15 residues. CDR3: CASSYSGTGGEEQYF. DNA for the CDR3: TGTGCCAGCAGCTACTCCGGGACAGGGGGCGAAGAGCAGTACTTC.

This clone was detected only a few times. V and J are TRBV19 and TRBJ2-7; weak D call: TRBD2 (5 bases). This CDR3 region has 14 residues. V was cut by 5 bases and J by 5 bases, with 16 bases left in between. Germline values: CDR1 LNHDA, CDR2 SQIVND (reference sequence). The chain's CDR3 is CASSSRAPRDEQYF. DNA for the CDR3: TGTGCCAGTAGTTCCCGGGCACCGAGGGACGAGCAGTACTTC.

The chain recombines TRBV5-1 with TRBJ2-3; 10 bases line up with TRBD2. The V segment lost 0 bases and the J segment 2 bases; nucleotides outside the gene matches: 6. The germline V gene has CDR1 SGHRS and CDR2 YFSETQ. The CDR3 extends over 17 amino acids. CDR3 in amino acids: CASSLGASGRITDTQYF. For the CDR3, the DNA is TGCGCCAGCAGCTTGGGGGCTAGCGGGAGAATCACAGATACGCAGTATTTT.

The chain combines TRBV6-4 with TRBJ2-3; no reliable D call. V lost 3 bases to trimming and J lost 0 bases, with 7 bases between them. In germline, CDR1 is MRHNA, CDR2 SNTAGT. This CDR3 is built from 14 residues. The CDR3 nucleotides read TGTGCCAGCAGTGAGACCCTTAGCACAGATACGCAGTATTTT. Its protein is CASSETLSTDTQYF.

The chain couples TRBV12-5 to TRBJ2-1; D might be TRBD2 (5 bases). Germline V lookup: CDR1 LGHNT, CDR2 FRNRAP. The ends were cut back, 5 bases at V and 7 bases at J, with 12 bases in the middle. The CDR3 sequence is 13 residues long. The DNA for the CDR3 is TGTGCTAGTGGTCCTCCGACGGGAAATGAGCAGTTCTTC. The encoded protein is CASGPPTGNEQFF.

This CDR3 reads CASSRGGLGKRAPYEQYF. CDR3 nucleotide sequence: TGTGCCAGCTCCCGGGGAGGGCTCGGGAAGCGGGCCCCCTACGAGCAGTACTTC. This chain links TRBV28 with TRBJ2-7, with 7 bases fitting TRBD2. Looked up from germline, CDR1 is MDHEN and CDR2 is SYDVKM. The V gene end was trimmed by 8 bases and the J gene end by 2 bases; junction bases not matched to a gene: 21. This CDR3 is 18 amino acids long.

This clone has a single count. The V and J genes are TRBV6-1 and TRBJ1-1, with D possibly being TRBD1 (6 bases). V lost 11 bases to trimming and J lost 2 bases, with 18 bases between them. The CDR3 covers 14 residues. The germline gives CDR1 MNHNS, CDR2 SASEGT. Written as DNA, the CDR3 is TGTGCCTCCTCTCCCCCGGGACACAACACTGAAGCTTTCTTT. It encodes CASSPPGHNTEAFF.

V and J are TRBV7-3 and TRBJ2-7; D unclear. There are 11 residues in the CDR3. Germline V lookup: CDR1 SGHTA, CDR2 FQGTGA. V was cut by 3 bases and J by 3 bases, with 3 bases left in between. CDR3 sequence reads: CASSFSYEQYF. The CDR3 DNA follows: TGTGCCAGCAGCTTTAGCTACGAGCAGTACTTC.

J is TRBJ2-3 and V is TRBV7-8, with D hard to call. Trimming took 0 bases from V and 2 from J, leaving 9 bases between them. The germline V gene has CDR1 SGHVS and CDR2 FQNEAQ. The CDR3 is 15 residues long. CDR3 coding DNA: TGTGCCAGCAGCTTAGCGAGTGGATACACAGATACGCAGTATTTT. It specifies CASSLASGYTDTQYF.